Presented here are 30 T cell receptor beta chains from one specimen sequenced in a study of response to subunit inactivated influenza vaccine. TCRdb re-called the RT-PCR reads through MiXCR, storing one row per CDR3 protein. In the table there are under 850,000 distinct CDR3 sequences, less than 20% of which are singletons. The specimen was PBMCs from blood, collected roughly 5 days after vaccination. These receptors were collected from a man aged 45-65 years who received an inactivated influenza vaccine.

The table lists this clonotype with a few counts. The chain uses TRBV11-1 and TRBJ2-1; perhaps TRBD2 as D (5 bases). The CDR3 covers 17 residues. V gave up 5 bases and J gave up 0 bases, with 17 bases separating them. The germline CDR1 and CDR2 sequences are SGHAT and FQDESV (reference sequence). The CDR3 reads CASSPLSGDPSYNEQFF. CDR3 nucleotide sequence: TGTGCCAGCAGCCCTCTATCCGGGGATCCCTCCTACAATGAGCAGTTCTTC.

This clonotype was observed a few times. CDR3 coding DNA: TGCAGTGCTAGAGATAGCGGGAGAGTTAGAGGATACGAGCAGTACTTC. This gives the protein CSARDSGRVRGYEQYF. The J gene is TRBJ2-7, the V gene TRBV20-1; 9 positions match TRBD2. The CDR3 sequence is 16 residues long. CDR1 and CDR2 from the germline V gene are DFQATT and SNEGSKA (reference sequence). The V and J ends lost 0 bases and 4 bases, in that order; junction bases with no gene match: 10.

J is TRBJ2-7 and V is TRBV29-1; 11 bases map to TRBD2. Germline assignment: CDR1 SQVTM and CDR2 ANQGSEA. The CDR3 has 18 residues. V was pared by 2 bases and J by 2 bases, with 14 bases of the junction left unmatched. CDR3 region: CSVELAGGPRMSTYEQYF. The CDR3 nucleotides are TGCAGCGTTGAACTAGCGGGAGGACCGAGAATGTCTACCTACGAGCAGTACTTC.

The chain is built from TRBV12-3 or TRBV12-4 and TRBJ2-1; 8 bases line up with TRBD2. The CDR3 has 16 amino acids. V dropped 1 base and J dropped 7; count of bases not matched to a gene: 9. The CDR3 region is CASSLGHTGGQNEQFF. The CDR3 coding sequence is TGTGCCAGCAGTTTAGGTCATACGGGGGGGCAGAATGAGCAGTTCTTC.

This clonotype has ten or more counts. The rearrangement uses TRBV20-1 and TRBJ2-7, with no clear D. This CDR3 has 14 amino acids. V was clipped by 5 bases and J by 5 bases, with 19 bases between them. Germline assignment: CDR1 DFQATT and CDR2 SNEGSKA (reference sequence). CDR3 in amino acids: CSAETPSTGDEQYF. The CDR3 DNA is TGCAGTGCTGAGACCCCTTCTACCGGAGACGAGCAGTACTTC.

The table lists this clonotype with a few counts. This chain links TRBV28 with TRBJ1-5; unclear D gene. V lost 8 bases and J lost 4, with 21 bases in between. The CDR3 is 16 residues long. In germline, CDR1 is MDHEN, CDR2 SYDVKM. This CDR3 is CASGGASTQGNQPQHF. In DNA, the CDR3 is TGTGCCAGCGGCGGAGCCTCCACACAAGGGAATCAGCCCCAGCATTTT.

This clonotype was seen only a few times. V is TRBV7-3 and J is TRBJ1-2; 9 bases fit TRBD1. The CDR3 contains 13 residues. The J segment lost 10 bases and the V segment lost 5 bases, leaving 8 bases of the junction unmatched. Per the germline V gene, CDR1 is SGHTA and CDR2 is FQGTGA. Written as DNA, the CDR3 is TGTGCCAGCAGCCATACAGGGGGCGCCGACTACACCTTC. It is translated as CASSHTGGADYTF. Full variable domain (outside the CDR3, taken from reference TRBV7-3 and TRBJ1-2): GAGVSQTPSNKVTEKGKYVELRCDPISGHTALYWYRQSLGQGPEFLIYFQGTGAADDSGLPNDRFFAVRPEGSVSTLKIQRTERGDSAVYLCASSHTGGADYTFGSGTRLTVV.

V gene TRBV20-1 combines with J gene TRBJ2-1; 9 bases are a match to TRBD2. This CDR3 region has 15 residues. Trimming at V came to 1 base and at J to 9 bases, leaving 10 bases not matched to a gene. Germline CDR1 and CDR2: DFQATT and SNEGSKA (reference sequence). Here the CDR3 reads CSARGMVAGDGEQFF. The CDR3 DNA reads TGCAGTGCTAGAGGTATGGTAGCGGGAGACGGTGAGCAGTTCTTC.

This clonotype was recorded many times. This chain joins TRBV7-8 and TRBJ2-7; unclear D gene. Germline loops: CDR1 SGHVS, CDR2 FQNEAQ. V lost 5 bases and J lost 0, with 14 bases in between. The CDR3 covers 15 residues. CDR3 coding DNA: TGTGCCAGCAGCGACCTACAGTGGGACTCCTACGAGCAGTACTTC. It specifies CASSDLQWDSYEQYF.

This clonotype was found once. The chain joins TRBV6-5 to TRBJ1-1; D may be TRBD1 (6 bases). The CDR3 contains 15 residues. Trimming shortened V by 0 bases and J by 8 bases, and 16 bases separated the two germline ends. Germline-derived CDR1 and CDR2 are MNHEY and SVGAGI. In DNA, the CDR3 is TGTGCCAGCAGTTACTCACACGTGGGGGCCGAAGAAGCTTTCTTT. Its protein is CASSYSHVGAEEAFF.

This rearrangement joins TRBV20-1 to TRBJ2-6; perhaps TRBD1 as D (6 bases). The germline V gene has CDR1 DFQATT and CDR2 SNEGSKA (reference sequence). Trimming pared 0 bases from V and 1 base from J, leaving 13 bases between. The CDR3 loop spans 17 amino acids. The CDR3 loop reads CSAREVTGSSGANVLTF. The CDR3 DNA sequence: TGCAGTGCTAGAGAGGTGACAGGATCGTCTGGGGCCAACGTCCTGACTTTC.

Only a few counts were recorded for this clonotype. The V and J genes are TRBV10-3 and TRBJ2-5, with D perhaps TRBD1 (6 bases). Per the germline V gene, CDR1 is ENHRY and CDR2 is SYGVKD. The V end was cut by 0 bases, the J end by 4 bases, with 15 bases between. The CDR3 length is 16 residues. CDR3 loop: CAISESIQGMRETQYF. The CDR3 DNA is TGTGCCATCAGTGAGTCGATACAGGGAATGCGAGAGACCCAGTACTTC.

The chain carries TRBV27 and TRBJ1-1; D is unclear. V lost 6 bases and J 4 bases, leaving 18 bases between the germline ends. Germline CDR1 MNHEY, CDR2 SMNVEV (reference sequence). The CDR3 is 15 residues long. The CDR3 DNA sequence: TGTGCCAGCAGGACATCAGGTTTGTATGGCACTGAAGCTTTCTTT. Protein: CASRTSGLYGTEAFF.

This clonotype came up many times. This chain uses TRBV5-1 with TRBJ2-2, with a weak D call TRBD1 (6 bases). This CDR3 has 12 residues. Germline V gene sequence: CDR1 SGHRS, CDR2 YFSETQ. Between the trimmed V and J ends, which lost 4 bases and 7 bases, there was a span of 8 bases. The CDR3 loop is CASSPRGGELFF. CDR3 in DNA: TGCGCCAGCAGCCCCAGGGGCGGGGAGCTGTTTTTT. The variable domain in full, completed from reference TRBV5-1 and TRBJ2-2, reads KAGVTQTPRYLIKTRGQQVTLSCSPISGHRSVSWYQQTPGQGLQFLFEYFSETQRNKGNFPGRFSGRQFSNSRSEMNVSTLELGDSALYLCASSPRGGELFFGEGSRLTVL.

This clonotype was detected a few times. J is TRBJ1-2 and V is TRBV5-1; 10 bases are shared with TRBD1. V trimming: 4 bases; J trimming: 8 bases; junction bases outside the gene matches: 8. The V gene's germline CDR1 is SGHRS and CDR2 YFSETQ. The CDR3 runs to 14 residues. The CDR3 sequence: CASSEPGQGHGYTF. Here the CDR3 DNA reads TGCGCCAGCAGCGAGCCGGGACAGGGGCACGGCTACACCTTC.

This clonotype was picked up many times. The CDR3 DNA sequence: TGTGCCAGCGCGGCCGCGGCGGCTAGCACAGATACGCAGTATTTT. Translating gives CASAAAAASTDTQYF. The chain combines TRBV6-1 with TRBJ2-3; no reliable D call. Trimming removed 8 bases from V and 0 bases from J, with 15 bases in between. Germline CDR1 and CDR2: MNHNS and SASEGT. The CDR3 totals 15 residues.

V gene TRBV6-5 combines with J gene TRBJ1-4; perhaps TRBD1 as D (5 bases). Germline V gives CDR1 MNHEY, CDR2 SVGAGI. V gave up 2 bases and J gave up 8 bases, with 18 bases separating them. This CDR3 contains 16 residues. DNA of the CDR3: TGTGCCAGCAGTTACCACCAGGGACCTAAAGGGGAAAAACTGTTTTTT. Translated: CASSYHQGPKGEKLFF.

This clonotype has more than one count but fewer than ten. The CDR3 DNA is TGTGCCACCAGTGCCCAGGCTGGTGAGCAGTTCTTC. It codes for CATSAQAGEQFF. V is TRBV24-1 and J is TRBJ2-1; D is ambiguous. Germline loops: CDR1 KGHDR, CDR2 SFDVKD. The germline V and J ends were trimmed by 5 bases and 9 bases, with 10 bases remaining between them. The CDR3 runs 12 residues.

This clonotype was seen only a few times. The chain has TRBV4-2 and TRBJ2-1; unclear D gene. This CDR3 spans 16 amino acids. The germline gives CDR1 LGHNA, CDR2 YNFKEQ. Deletions cut 2 bases from V and 0 bases from J, with 11 bases between. The CDR3 here is CASSQISTSSYNEQFF. Here the CDR3 DNA reads TGTGCCAGCAGCCAAATTTCTACGAGCTCCTACAATGAGCAGTTCTTC.

This clonotype was picked up many times. This chain connects TRBV29-1 to TRBJ2-2, with a possible D match to TRBD2 (6 bases). V was cut by 6 bases and J by 6 bases, with 11 bases left in between. This CDR3 comprises 12 residues. Germline V lookup: CDR1 SQVTM, CDR2 ANQGSEA. CDR3 bases: TGCAGCGTCGGGTGGGGGGCCGGGGAGCTGTTTTTT. The encoded protein is CSVGWGAGELFF.

In its sample, this clonotype was seen many times. This chain joins TRBV29-1 and TRBJ2-7; TRBD1 matches at 11 bases. J lost 3 bases, V lost 4 bases, and 2 bases had no gene match. The CDR3 length is 13 residues. Per the germline V gene, CDR1 is SQVTM and CDR2 is ANQGSEA. The CDR3 reads CSVGTGGFYEQYF. The CDR3 nucleotides are TGCAGCGTTGGGACAGGGGGCTTCTACGAGCAGTACTTC.

This clonotype showed up many times. The chain recombines TRBV20-1 with TRBJ2-3; D assignment may be TRBD1 or TRBD2 (6 bases each). The CDR3 length is 15 residues. Germline CDR1 and CDR2: DFQATT and SNEGSKA (reference sequence). V lost 5 bases and J 1 base, leaving 16 bases between the germline ends. CDR3 region: CSADLRGVGTDTQYF. The CDR3 DNA is TGCAGTGCTGATTTGAGGGGGGTAGGCACAGATACGCAGTATTTT.

The chain recombines TRBV20-1 with TRBJ2-5; 8 nucleotides agree with TRBD2. V gave up 6 bases and J gave up 1 base; unmatched junction bases: 4. CDR1 is DFQATT and CDR2 is SNEGSKA in the germline V gene (reference sequence). This CDR3 contains 13 residues. The CDR3 protein is CSATGGPQETQYF. The CDR3 nucleotides are TGCAGTGCAACGGGGGGGCCCCAAGAGACCCAGTACTTC.

The rearrangement links TRBV29-1 to TRBJ2-1; 9 bases align to TRBD2. CDR3 size: 15 residues. Per the germline V gene, CDR1 is SQVTM and CDR2 is ANQGSEA. V shed 2 bases, J shed 4 bases, and the junction held 6 bases outside the gene matches. CDR3 coding DNA: TGCAGCGTTGAATCACTAGCGGGTGGATACAATGAGCAGTTCTTC. As protein: CSVESLAGGYNEQFF.

This clonotype was counted a few times. The chain has TRBV4-2 and TRBJ2-7; possibly TRBD2 for D (5 bases). Germline CDR1 and CDR2: LGHNA and YNFKEQ. The V end was cut by 1 base, the J end by 2 bases, with 15 bases between. This CDR3 is 16 amino acids long. CDR3 sequence reads: CASSQGGGLIPYEQYF. The DNA for the CDR3 is TGTGCCAGCAGCCAAGGGGGTGGACTGATTCCCTACGAGCAGTACTTC.

The chain carries TRBV7-2 and TRBJ2-1, with D possibly being TRBD1 (6 bases). Trimming cost V 6 bases and J 9 bases, with 12 bases left between them. Germline V CDR1 and CDR2: SGHTA, FQGNSA. CDR3 length equals 12 residues. CDR3: CASSRQVSEQFF. In DNA form, the CDR3 reads TGTGCCAGCAGTCGACAGGTTTCTGAGCAGTTCTTC.

The J gene is TRBJ2-3, the V gene TRBV24-1; perhaps D is TRBD1 or TRBD2 (5 bases each). V lost 4 bases to trimming and J lost 2 bases, with 15 bases between them. CDR3 length equals 16 residues. Per the germline V gene, CDR1 is KGHDR and CDR2 is SFDVKD. Here the CDR3 reads CATSEGTVLATDTQYF. CDR3 nucleotide sequence: TGTGCCACCAGTGAGGGGACCGTTTTGGCCACAGATACGCAGTATTTT.

This rearrangement joins TRBV28 to TRBJ2-7; D perhaps matches TRBD1 (6 bases). V dropped 6 bases and J dropped 2 bases, with 14 bases sitting between them. The germline gives CDR1 MDHEN, CDR2 SYDVKM. The CDR3 extends over 14 amino acids. The CDR3 loop reads CASSSGTITYEQYF. The CDR3 coding sequence is TGTGCCAGCAGCTCCGGGACAATAACCTACGAGCAGTACTTC.

This clonotype was counted a few times. The rearrangement uses TRBV20-1 and TRBJ1-4, with TRBD1 as a possible D gene (6 bases). Between the trimmed V and J ends, which lost 4 bases and 8 bases, there was a span of 17 bases. CDR1 is DFQATT, CDR2 SNEGSKA, per germline (reference sequence). The CDR3 totals 14 residues. The CDR3 bases are TGCAGTGCTATCAAGGGGGGGCTAGGAGAAAAACTGTTTTTT. Amino acids: CSAIKGGLGEKLFF.

The rearrangement joins TRBV10-3 to TRBJ1-6; 7 nucleotides match TRBD1. V lost 2 bases to trimming and J lost 7 bases; unmatched junction nucleotides: 2. Germline V gives CDR1 ENHRY, CDR2 SYGVKD. The CDR3 covers 14 residues. The CDR3, as DNA: TGTGCCATCAGTGAGCCGGGACAGAATTCACCCCTCCACTTT. Amino acids: CAISEPGQNSPLHF.